The 31 T cell receptor beta chains below come from one sample, sequenced in a study of CD8+ T cells in alopecia areata. Sequencing used cDNA as its template, made by extracting RNA and reverse transcribing it. TCRdb's table, derived via immunoSEQ multiplex PCR, lists solely in-frame clones and lacks some. Here the sample spans 65,000 to 75,000 clones, 29% being singletons. As to treatment: oral pan-JAK inhibitor, 5-10 mg twice daily. The sequencing here drew on CD8+ T cells sorted from blood, taken at week 4, from a patient treated with tofacitinib. Receptors originate from a human donor with alopecia areata.

J is TRBJ2-5 and V is TRBV29-1, with no clear D. The CDR3 consists of 10 residues. Germline V lookup: CDR1 SQVTM, CDR2 ANQGSEA. Trimming left V 7 bases short and J 5 bases short, with 8 bases between. CDR3: CSATGETQYF. The CDR3 DNA follows: TGCAGCGCCACCGGGGAGACCCAGTACTTC.

V gene TRBV11-2 combines with J gene TRBJ1-1, with D possibly being TRBD1 (5 bases). Trimming took 7 bases from V and 5 from J, leaving 11 bases between them. The germline V gene encodes CDR1 SGHAT and CDR2 FQNNGV. CDR3 size: 12 residues. The CDR3 region is CASTVWGTEAFF. In DNA, the CDR3 is TGTGCCAGCACCGTGTGGGGGACTGAAGCTTTCTTT.

The rearrangement links TRBV29-1 to TRBJ1-5; D may be TRBD1 (5 bases). This CDR3 contains 13 residues. Germline assignment: CDR1 SQVTM and CDR2 ANQGSEA. V lost 0 bases and J lost 5, with 8 bases in between. CDR3 sequence: CSVEEGADQPQHF. The CDR3 nucleotides are TGCAGCGTTGAAGAAGGGGCCGATCAGCCCCAGCATTTT.

There are a few counts of this clone. This chain uses TRBV29-1 with TRBJ2-6; unclear D gene. The germline CDR1 and CDR2 sequences are SQVTM and ANQGSEA. The CDR3 totals 14 residues. V gave up 6 bases and J gave up 0 bases, with 9 bases separating them. The CDR3 coding sequence is TGCAGCGTCGTCCCGGTCTCTGGGGCCAACGTCCTGACTTTC. Translation: CSVVPVSGANVLTF.

The rearrangement uses TRBV6-5 and TRBJ1-1; D gene unclear. Looked up from germline, CDR1 is MNHEY and CDR2 is SVGAGI. V lost 5 bases and J lost 5, with 15 bases in between. This CDR3 spans 14 amino acids. The CDR3 region is CASSPGPAGTEAFF. In DNA form, the CDR3 reads TGTGCCAGCAGTCCCGGCCCGGCAGGAACTGAAGCTTTCTTT.

In this sample, this clone turned up a few times. This chain links TRBV27 with TRBJ2-3; the match to TRBD2 covers 7 bases. CDR1 is MNHEY, CDR2 SMNVEV, per germline (reference sequence). CDR3 length: 17 residues. V lost 3 bases and J lost 10; bases outside the gene matches: 19. The CDR3 nucleotides read TGTGCCAGCAGTTTCATGTTGCGGGAGAGGCCGGGGATGGCGCAGTATTTT. Encoded protein: CASSFMLRERPGMAQYF.

The chain combines TRBV19 with TRBJ2-5; D possibly matches TRBD1 or TRBD2 (5 bases each). Germline CDR1 is LNHDA and CDR2 is SQIVND (reference sequence). Trimming cost V 9 bases and J 5 bases, with 19 bases left between them. The CDR3 has 14 amino acids. As DNA, the CDR3 is TGTGCCAGCCAGCCCTCAGGGACCGGGGAGACCCAGTACTTC. Residues: CASQPSGTGETQYF.

V and J are TRBV7-2 and TRBJ1-5, with TRBD1 identical over 7 bases. This CDR3 region has 13 residues. CDR1 and CDR2 from the germline V gene are SGHTA and FQGNSA. The ends lost 6 bases at V and 9 bases at J; junction bases unmatched: 8. This CDR3 is CASRDRDELPQHF. The CDR3 bases are TGTGCCAGCAGAGACAGGGATGAATTGCCCCAGCATTTT.

This clone came up many times. The chain carries TRBV19 and TRBJ1-5, with 9 bases that match TRBD1. The J segment lost 5 bases and the V segment lost 5 bases, leaving 4 bases of the junction unmatched. The germline V gene has CDR1 LNHDA and CDR2 SQIVND (reference sequence). The CDR3 totals 14 residues. As DNA, the CDR3 is TGTGCCAGTAGTGGGGGACAGGGCTATCAGCCCCAGCATTTT. Its translation: CASSGGQGYQPQHF.

The chain couples TRBV29-1 to TRBJ1-2; D is unresolved. Germline CDR1 and CDR2: SQVTM and ANQGSEA. This CDR3 has 11 amino acids. V was pared by 0 bases and J by 7 bases, with 6 bases between. The CDR3 region has the DNA TGCAGCGTTGAAGACCTTATTGGCTACACCTTC. Its translation is CSVEDLIGYTF.

The CDR3 is CASSLGLETQYF. DNA of the CDR3: TGTGCCAGCAGCTTAGGGCTGGAGACCCAGTACTTC. The chain employs TRBV11-2 and TRBJ2-5; D is undetermined. The CDR3 runs 12 residues. Germline V gives CDR1 SGHAT, CDR2 FQNNGV. V lost 1 base, J lost 5 bases, and 5 bases lay in between.

The chain carries TRBV29-1 and TRBJ2-1, with D unresolved. CDR1 and CDR2 from the germline V gene are SQVTM and ANQGSEA. V was pared by 7 bases and J by 0 bases, with 16 bases between. This CDR3 comprises 15 residues. The CDR3 loop reads CSAHLWESSYNEQFF. The CDR3 nucleotides are TGCAGCGCTCATTTGTGGGAAAGCTCCTACAATGAGCAGTTCTTC.

This clone was recorded a few times. The CDR3 here is CSAPVGFF. CDR3 bases: TGCAGCGCCCCCGTCGGGTTCTTC. The chain has TRBV29-1 and TRBJ2-1; D gene ambiguous. CDR1 is SQVTM, CDR2 ANQGSEA, per germline. V lost 7 bases, J lost 15 bases, and 10 bases lay in between. The CDR3 contains 8 residues.

The V and J genes are TRBV30 and TRBJ2-7, with TRBD1 identical over 8 bases. Germline V gene lookup returns CDR1 GTSNPN and CDR2 SVGIG (reference sequence). This CDR3 has 14 amino acids. Trimming took 1 base from V and 6 from J; bases not matched to a gene: 8. The CDR3 loop is CAWSGGQGIREQYF. In DNA, the CDR3 is TGTGCCTGGAGTGGTGGACAGGGAATCCGCGAGCAGTACTTC.

This chain joins TRBV7-2 and TRBJ2-7; D call uncertain. The CDR3 loop spans 14 amino acids. In germline, CDR1 is SGHTA, CDR2 FQGNSA. Trimming removed 3 bases at V and 3 bases at J, with 12 bases between. The CDR3 sequence is CASSFFAAYYEQYF. In DNA form, the CDR3 reads TGTGCCAGCAGCTTTTTTGCGGCCTACTACGAGCAGTACTTC.

This sequence joins TRBV29-1 and TRBJ2-4; D is possibly TRBD1 or TRBD2 (5 bases each). The CDR3 is 14 amino acids. Trimming took off 3 bases at V and 3 bases at J, with 12 bases between the two ends. CDR1 SQVTM and CDR2 ANQGSEA come from the germline V gene. CDR3 residues: CSVEGDRGKNIQYF. The CDR3 DNA is TGCAGCGTTGAGGGGGATCGGGGCAAAAACATTCAGTACTTC. Full variable domain (rest looked up from reference TRBV29-1 and TRBJ2-4): SAVISQKPSRDICQRGTSLTIQCQVDSQVTMMFWYRQQPGQSLTLIATANQGSEATYESGFVIDKFPISRPNLTFSTLTVSNMSPEDSSIYLCSVEGDRGKNIQYFGAGTRLSVL.

The V gene is TRBV30, the J gene TRBJ2-3; 15 positions match TRBD2. The CDR3 consists of 17 residues. Germline values: CDR1 GTSNPN, CDR2 SVGIG (reference sequence). Trimming took 7 bases from V and 2 from J; bases not matched to a gene: 10. The CDR3 nucleotides are TGTGCCTCCGGACTAGCGGGAGGGCCGGTGGCCACAGATACGCAGTATTTT. This translates into CASGLAGGPVATDTQYF.

This clone has just a few counts. J is TRBJ1-4 and V is TRBV29-1; D gene uncertain. From germline, CDR1 is SQVTM and CDR2 ANQGSEA. The V end was cut by 5 bases, the J end by 8 bases, with 9 bases between. The CDR3 is 11 residues long. The CDR3 coding sequence is TGCAGCGTTTTGATATGGGAAAAACTGTTTTTT. Translation gives CSVLIWEKLFF. Complete variable domain (other parts from reference TRBV29-1 and TRBJ1-4): SAVISQKPSRDICQRGTSLTIQCQVDSQVTMMFWYRQQPGQSLTLIATANQGSEATYESGFVIDKFPISRPNLTFSTLTVSNMSPEDSSIYLCSVLIWEKLFFGSGTQLSVL.

The J gene is TRBJ1-2, the V gene TRBV7-9, with a weak D call TRBD1 (6 bases). Germline loops: CDR1 SEHNR, CDR2 FQNEAQ (reference sequence). This CDR3 contains 14 residues. V was clipped by 4 bases and J by 0 bases, with 9 bases between them. The CDR3 sequence: CASSYGQTNYGYTF. The CDR3 coding sequence is TGTGCCAGCAGCTATGGACAGACTAACTATGGCTACACCTTC.

This clone has a handful of counts. The rearrangement links TRBV29-1 to TRBJ2-1; 14 bases map to TRBD2. The CDR3 is 18 residues long. The junction had 17 bases not matched to a gene; V was cut back by 6 bases and J by 7 bases. Looked up from germline, CDR1 is SQVTM and CDR2 is ANQGSEA. In DNA form, the CDR3 reads TGCAGCGTGATCGACCGGGGACTAGCGGGAGCCGGGTGGAATGAGCAGTTCTTC. This translates into CSVIDRGLAGAGWNEQFF.

This clone showed up just a few times. The chain recombines TRBV27 with TRBJ2-7; D unclear. Between the trimmed V and J ends, which lost 1 base and 4 bases, there was a span of 20 bases. The CDR3 is 17 residues long. Germline lookup yields CDR1 MNHEY and CDR2 SMNVEV (reference sequence). The CDR3 region is CASSLLGNGGVSYEQYF. CDR3 coding DNA: TGTGCCAGCAGTTTATTAGGTAACGGTGGGGTGAGTTACGAGCAGTACTTC.

This clone has a handful of counts. The genes are TRBV27 and TRBJ1-1, with no clear D. CDR3 length equals 14 residues. V was clipped by 0 bases and J by 1 base, with 6 bases between them. Germline values: CDR1 MNHEY, CDR2 SMNVEV (reference sequence). The CDR3 spells CASSLSGRNTEAFF. DNA of the CDR3: TGTGCCAGCAGTTTATCGGGGAGGAACACTGAAGCTTTCTTT.

This clone was seen a few times. This chain uses TRBV29-1 with TRBJ1-2, with a possible D match to TRBD1 (5 bases). Looked up from germline, CDR1 is SQVTM and CDR2 is ANQGSEA. This CDR3 contains 11 residues. V lost 4 bases and J lost 6, with 9 bases in between. The CDR3 DNA follows: TGCAGCGTTGGCAGGGAGAATGGCTACACCTTC. This codes for CSVGRENGYTF.

This clone has just a few counts. The chain recombines TRBV27 with TRBJ2-3; D is unresolved. Between the trimmed V and J ends, which lost 6 bases and 3 bases, there was a span of 4 bases. Germline V lookup: CDR1 MNHEY, CDR2 SMNVEV (reference sequence). The length of the CDR3 is 11 residues. Here the CDR3 reads CASRLTDTQYF. The CDR3 region has the DNA TGTGCCAGCAGGCTAACAGATACGCAGTATTTT.

This clone was observed a few times. The chain recombines TRBV9 with TRBJ1-2; no firm D call. Deletions cut 0 bases from V and 2 bases from J, with 8 bases between. Germline V gene data show CDR1 as SGDLS and CDR2 as YYNGEE. This CDR3 has 14 amino acids. CDR3 coding DNA: TGTGCCAGCAGCGTAGCAAGGGCAAACTATGGCTACACCTTC. As protein: CASSVARANYGYTF.

The genes are TRBV30 and TRBJ2-1; D remains ambiguous. The ends were cut back, 0 bases at V and 8 bases at J, with 14 bases in the middle. Germline CDR1 and CDR2: GTSNPN and SVGIG (reference sequence). The CDR3 totals 14 residues. The CDR3: CAWSVGKGRDEQFF. The CDR3 coding sequence is TGTGCCTGGAGTGTAGGAAAGGGTAGGGATGAGCAGTTCTTC.

The genes are TRBV5-4 and TRBJ2-1; tentative D call: TRBD2 (6 bases). With 7 bases removed from V and 2 bases from J, the gap between germline ends came to 10 bases. CDR1 SGHNT and CDR2 YYREEE come from the germline V gene (reference sequence). The CDR3 runs to 13 residues. CDR3 loop: CASQGGTYNEQFF. The CDR3 DNA reads as TGTGCCAGCCAAGGCGGGACCTACAATGAGCAGTTCTTC.

The chain joins TRBV29-1 to TRBJ2-5; D unresolved. The CDR3 has 14 amino acids. Germline V gene lookup returns CDR1 SQVTM and CDR2 ANQGSEA. Trimming pared 4 bases from V and 0 bases from J, leaving 12 bases between. CDR3 region: CSVAEREYQETQYF. The CDR3 DNA sequence: TGCAGCGTTGCGGAGCGAGAGTACCAAGAGACCCAGTACTTC.

This clone was detected only a few times. V is TRBV29-1 and J is TRBJ2-1, with 7 bases aligning to TRBD2. The CDR3 consists of 14 residues. V shed 7 bases, J shed 2 bases, and the junction held 8 bases outside the gene matches. Germline CDR1 and CDR2: SQVTM and ANQGSEA. CDR3 nucleotides: TGCAGCGCCGGGGGGAGGGAGACCTACAATGAGCAGTTCTTC. Translating gives CSAGGRETYNEQFF.

This rearrangement joins TRBV30 to TRBJ1-1; no definite D call. Per the germline V gene, CDR1 is GTSNPN and CDR2 is SVGIG (reference sequence). V was clipped by 0 bases and J by 7 bases, with 6 bases between them. CDR3 length: 11 residues. This CDR3 reads CAWSVTREAFF. Here the CDR3 DNA reads TGTGCCTGGAGTGTAACGCGTGAAGCTTTCTTT. Using reference TRBV30 and TRBJ1-1 for the parts outside the CDR3, the full variable domain is SQTIHQWPATLVQPVGSPLSLECTVEGTSNPNLYWYRQAAGRGLQLLFYSVGIGQISSEVPQNLSASRPQDRQFILSSKKLLLSDSGFYLCAWSVTREAFFGQGTRLTVV.

The chain links TRBV29-1 to TRBJ1-1; D unresolved. CDR1 is SQVTM, CDR2 ANQGSEA, per germline. V was clipped by 3 bases and J by 7 bases, with 6 bases between them. This CDR3 is 10 amino acids long. CDR3 nucleotides: TGCAGCGTTGAGGCGGTTGAAGCTTTCTTT. Translation gives CSVEAVEAFF.